This T cell receptor (beta chain) was documented in a study of blood T cell repertoires in COVID-19. Overall study context: Samples taken during acute and convalescent COVID-19 were collected in the United States, Italy and Spain. In each case, the material was cDNA or gDNA derived from T cells, B-cell-depleted T cells, or PBMCs.

The germline gives CDR1 SGHAT, CDR2 FQNNGV. The V and J ends lost 1 base and 3 bases, in that order; junction bases with no gene match: 2. The CDR3 loop spans 15 amino acids. As handled by the study authors: Researchers report that nucleated cell counts were estimated from reference gene primer amplification. Sequenced by immunoSEQ multiplex PCR; TCRdb stores in-frame clones only, minus some. V and J calls and clone size come straight from that table; D and trimming were deduced from the DNA. The sample consists of over 120,000 clones, 84% of them appearing once. This clone was recorded once. Sequencing used peripheral blood. This receptor was taken from a human donor in a cohort sampled during active COVID-19. V and J are TRBV11-2 and TRBJ2-7; 11 nucleotides match TRBD2. The CDR3, as DNA: TGTGCCAGCAGCTTAGCTAGCGGGGGGCGCTACGAGCAGTACTTC. As protein: CASSLASGGRYEQYF.